The sequence of this T cell receptor beta chain was determined in a study of graft-versus-host responses after intestinal transplantation. Study-wide context: Multivisceral, liver-intestinal, or isolated intestinal transplants were performed in recipients. The whole recipient group had anti-thymocyte globulin induction followed by tacrolimus and steroids for about three years.

The repertoire was sequenced with immunoSEQ multiplex PCR; TCRdb's copy has only in-frame clones and lacks some. The sample contains about 93,000 clones, 85% to 95% of which appear only once. The CDR3 spans 15 residues. The V and J ends lost 7 bases and 2 bases, in that order; junction bases with no gene match: 8. Germline V CDR1 and CDR2: SNHLY, FYNNEI. Study outcomes and limitations: Allografts of patients with graft-donor T cell macrochimerism showed high graft-versus-host to host-versus-graft clone ratios. Marrow from the recipient contained GvH clones, some of which had appeared first in ileum or blood.

Remarks on this clone: Its specificity is unknown.

The sample was unstimulated CD8+ T cells sorted from spleen or lymph node cells, taken before intestinal transplant. The receptor's source is a human donor who received an intestinal transplant. The genes are TRBV2 and TRBJ2-3, with 8 bases fitting TRBD1. The CDR3 spells CASISGQGSTDTQYF. CDR3 coding DNA: TGTGCCAGCATCTCTGGACAGGGATCCACAGATACGCAGTATTTT.